A single sample is the source of the 27 T cell receptor beta chains below, sequenced in a study of CD8+ T cells in alopecia areata. In each case, RNA was isolated and then reverse transcribed into cDNA as the sequencing template. Assay used: immunoSEQ multiplex PCR; TCRdb lists only in-frame clones, some missing. The sample contains roughly 220,000 clones, approximately 70% of which appear only once. Treatment in this sample: oral pan-JAK inhibitor, 5-10 mg twice daily. The sample here was CD4+ T cells sorted from blood, taken around week 42, from a patient treated with tofacitinib. These receptors came from a human donor with alopecia areata.

The chain joins TRBV15 to TRBJ1-6, with 8 bases matching TRBD1. CDR1 LNHNV and CDR2 YYDKDF come from the germline V gene (reference sequence). V gave up 0 bases and J gave up 11 bases; unmatched junction bases: 6. There are 15 residues in the CDR3. The CDR3 nucleotides read TGTGCCACCAGCAGAGATCAGGGGGCTTCGACACCCCTCCACTTT. Translating gives CATSRDQGASTPLHF.

The chain recombines TRBV30 with TRBJ1-5; D is uncertain. The V gene lost 1 base and the J gene lost 4 bases, with 8 bases spanning the gap. Germline V lookup: CDR1 GTSNPN, CDR2 SVGIG (reference sequence). This CDR3 spans 13 amino acids. CDR3 DNA sequence: TGTGCCTGGAGTGGATCGCATAATCAGCCCCAGCATTTT. This translates into CAWSGSHNQPQHF.

The chain joins TRBV5-1 to TRBJ2-2; the D gene is possibly TRBD1 (6 bases). V was pared by 5 bases and J by 2 bases, with 13 bases between. The CDR3 sequence is 15 residues long. Looked up from germline, CDR1 is SGHRS and CDR2 is YFSETQ. The CDR3 protein is CASRDGTINTGELFF. The CDR3 coding sequence is TGCGCCAGCAGAGACGGGACAATTAACACCGGGGAGCTGTTTTTT.

This sequence joins TRBV30 and TRBJ1-1; TRBD1 matches 11 bases. The CDR3 is 15 residues long. V shed 1 base, J shed 11 bases, and the junction held 12 bases outside the gene matches. Germline assignment: CDR1 GTSNPN and CDR2 SVGIG (reference sequence). The CDR3 region has the DNA TGTGCCTGGAGTGAAGCCCCTGGGACAGGGGGATTCGCTTTCTTT. It translates to CAWSEAPGTGGFAFF.

The gene calls are TRBV29-1 and TRBJ2-2; TRBD1 aligns across 7 bases. Germline loops: CDR1 SQVTM, CDR2 ANQGSEA. V lost 7 bases, J lost 3 bases, and 14 bases stayed unmatched. This CDR3 contains 16 residues. CDR3 bases: TGCAGCGCACACAGGGGTTGGTCAGCTGACACCGGGGAGCTGTTTTTT. Residues: CSAHRGWSADTGELFF.

This chain joins TRBV4-1 and TRBJ1-6; the match to TRBD1 covers 11 bases. The CDR3 is 18 residues long. In germline, CDR1 is MGHRA, CDR2 YSYEKL. The V and J ends lost 0 bases and 9 bases, in that order; junction bases with no gene match: 10. The CDR3 sequence is CASSQDQTPDRGLSPLHF. The CDR3 bases are TGCGCCAGCAGCCAAGACCAGACCCCGGACAGGGGGCTTTCACCCCTCCACTTT.

V is TRBV29-1 and J is TRBJ2-2; D may correspond to TRBD1 or TRBD2 (5 bases each). Germline V gene lookup returns CDR1 SQVTM and CDR2 ANQGSEA. Trimming left V 3 bases short and J 4 bases short, with 12 bases between. The CDR3 contains 14 residues. CDR3 protein: CSVEWGKFTGELFF. The CDR3 nucleotides read TGCAGCGTTGAGTGGGGGAAGTTCACCGGGGAGCTGTTTTTT.

The chain has TRBV29-1 and TRBJ1-2; no definite D call. The germline CDR1 and CDR2 sequences are SQVTM and ANQGSEA. This CDR3 spans 13 amino acids. V was shortened by 2 bases and J by 4 bases, with 11 bases between the two germline ends. The chain's CDR3 is CSVEPGRIYGYTF. The CDR3 nucleotides read TGCAGCGTTGAACCCGGACGGATCTATGGCTACACCTTC.

The V call is TRBV2, the J call TRBJ2-4, with 9 bases identical to TRBD1. The germline gives CDR1 SNHLY, CDR2 FYNNEI. This CDR3 spans 15 amino acids. Trimming removed 6 bases from V and 6 bases from J; junction bases left unmatched: 9. The CDR3 nucleotides are TGTGCCAGCAGATTCGGGACAGGGATCTTAAACATTCAGTACTTC. It translates to CASRFGTGILNIQYF.

Note on this clone: One end of the junction varies from germline; a read error may be responsible. V is TRBV5-1 and J is TRBJ1-1; D is uncertain. Germline loops: CDR1 SGHRS, CDR2 YFSETQ. The length of the CDR3 is 12 residues. The CDR3 DNA is TGCGCCAGCAGCGTTCGTAACAGTGAAGCTTTCTTT. This sequence encodes CASSVRNSEAFF.

This clone was counted a few times. This chain uses TRBV7-8 with TRBJ2-2; D may be TRBD1 or TRBD2 (5 bases each). V was clipped by 3 bases and J by 6 bases, with 5 bases between them. CDR3 length equals 12 residues. Germline V gives CDR1 SGHVS, CDR2 FQNEAQ. DNA of the CDR3: TGTGCCAGCAGCTTGGGGGCCGGGGAGCTGTTTTTT. Encoded protein: CASSLGAGELFF.

The chain combines TRBV5-1 with TRBJ1-2; D unresolved. Germline CDR1 SGHRS, CDR2 YFSETQ. The ends were cut back, 2 bases at V and 3 bases at J, with 8 bases in the middle. The CDR3 consists of 13 residues. The DNA of the CDR3 is TGCGCCAGCAGCTTAACAGACTACTATGGCTACACCTTC. Its translation is CASSLTDYYGYTF.

The chain carries TRBV10-3 and TRBJ1-6; TRBD1 agrees at 9 bases. This CDR3 spans 14 amino acids. Germline values: CDR1 ENHRY, CDR2 SYGVKD. V was pared by 7 bases and J by 7 bases, with 5 bases of the junction left unmatched. In DNA, the CDR3 is TGTGCCATCAACTCCGGGACAGGGAATTCACCCCTCCACTTT. This sequence encodes CAINSGTGNSPLHF.

The chain employs TRBV29-1 and TRBJ2-1, with TRBD2 as a possible D gene (6 bases). Germline CDR1 is SQVTM and CDR2 is ANQGSEA. The CDR3 consists of 12 residues. Deletions cut 4 bases from V and 4 bases from J, with 8 bases between. The CDR3 loop reads CSVGDLYNEQFF. The CDR3 coding sequence is TGCAGCGTTGGGGACTTGTACAATGAGCAGTTCTTC.

Only a few counts were recorded for this clone. V usage is TRBV29-1 and J usage is TRBJ1-1; TRBD1 is a possible D gene (5 bases). Trimming shortened V by 1 base and J by 2 bases, and 11 bases separated the two germline ends. The CDR3 sequence is 14 residues long. Germline V CDR1 and CDR2: SQVTM, ANQGSEA. CDR3 nucleotides: TGCAGCGTTGAAGTTGGACACTCCAACACTGAAGCTTTCTTT. Its translation is CSVEVGHSNTEAFF.

The V gene is TRBV6-6, the J gene TRBJ2-5; no definite D call. This CDR3 is 15 amino acids long. V was pared by 2 bases and J by 2 bases, with 12 bases between. The germline gives CDR1 MNHNY, CDR2 SVGAGI (reference sequence). DNA for the CDR3: TGTGCCAGCAGTTACGCCGCCCTCAGACAAGAGACCCAGTACTTC. Amino acids: CASSYAALRQETQYF.

This chain links TRBV4-1 with TRBJ1-4; D perhaps matches TRBD1 (5 bases). The germline gives CDR1 MGHRA, CDR2 YSYEKL. V shed 5 bases and J shed 8 bases, with 12 bases lying between them. The CDR3 runs to 13 residues. CDR3 coding DNA: TGCGCCAGCAGCGAAGGGGTCAAGGAAAAACTGTTTTTT. This codes for CASSEGVKEKLFF.

V and J are TRBV15 and TRBJ2-2, with D perhaps assigned TRBD1 or TRBD2 (5 bases each). V lost 6 bases and J lost 7, with 12 bases in between. Germline loops: CDR1 LNHNV, CDR2 YYDKDF (reference sequence). This CDR3 region has 13 residues. The CDR3 bases are TGTGCCACCAGACGGGACCTTAGCGGGGAGCTGTTTTTT. Its protein product is CATRRDLSGELFF.

This clone has only a few counts. CDR3 amino acids: CATSRDVAENIQYF. CDR3 sequence (DNA): TGTGCCACCAGCAGAGATGTGGCGGAAAACATTCAGTACTTC. This chain links TRBV15 with TRBJ2-4; D uncertain. In germline, CDR1 is LNHNV, CDR2 YYDKDF (reference sequence). There are 14 residues in the CDR3. V lost 0 bases and J 5 bases, leaving 8 bases between the germline ends.

This clone was observed a handful of times. The chain employs TRBV5-1 and TRBJ2-7; 12 bases match TRBD1. The germline V gene has CDR1 SGHRS and CDR2 YFSETQ. The CDR3 has 15 residues. Trimming took 0 bases from V and 9 from J; bases not matched to a gene: 7. The CDR3, as DNA: TGCGCCAGCAGCTTGGATGGGACAGGGGGCGATCGGCAGTACTTC. It is translated as CASSLDGTGGDRQYF. Full variable domain (remainder filled in from reference TRBV5-1 and TRBJ2-7): KAGVTQTPRYLIKTRGQQVTLSCSPISGHRSVSWYQQTPGQGLQFLFEYFSETQRNKGNFPGRFSGRQFSNSRSEMNVSTLELGDSALYLCASSLDGTGGDRQYFGPGTRLTVT.

Comments on this clone: Other nucleotide sequences from this sample produce the same CDR3. The chain uses TRBV5-1 and TRBJ1-6, with 7 bases identical to TRBD1. This CDR3 is built from 15 residues. V dropped 0 bases and J dropped 7; count of bases not matched to a gene: 4. Germline lookup yields CDR1 SGHRS and CDR2 YFSETQ. CDR3 DNA: TGCGCCAGCAGCTTGGGAGGGACAGCCAATTCACCCCTCCACTTT. This translates into CASSLGGTANSPLHF.

This clone was picked up a small number of times. The gene calls are TRBV29-1 and TRBJ1-5; TRBD1 is a possible D gene (6 bases). Between the trimmed V and J ends, which lost 6 bases and 3 bases, there was a span of 18 bases. The CDR3 is 15 residues long. Germline V CDR1 and CDR2: SQVTM, ANQGSEA. CDR3 protein: CSVVFLGASNQPQHF. CDR3 nucleotide sequence: TGCAGCGTGGTCTTCCTGGGGGCCTCCAATCAGCCCCAGCATTTT.

The chain joins TRBV5-6 to TRBJ1-2, with 12 bases aligning to TRBD1. Germline-derived CDR1 and CDR2 are SGHDT and YYEEEE. Germline trimming cut 4 bases from V and 3 bases from J; bases unmatched to any gene: 13. The CDR3 is 18 amino acids. CDR3 residues: CASSPLGTGGKVDYGYTF. The CDR3 DNA reads as TGTGCCAGCAGCCCCCTAGGGACAGGGGGCAAGGTCGACTATGGCTACACCTTC.

V and J are TRBV5-6 and TRBJ1-1; possibly TRBD1 for D (6 bases). The CDR3 is 16 residues long. Germline assignment: CDR1 SGHDT and CDR2 YYEEEE. V was cut by 1 base and J by 0 bases, with 13 bases left in between. This chain's CDR3 is CASSLLSAGVNTEAFF. The CDR3 DNA follows: TGTGCCAGCAGCTTGTTGTCGGCAGGGGTGAACACTGAAGCTTTCTTT.

This sequence joins TRBV5-6 and TRBJ2-3; D uncertain. The V end was cut by 4 bases, the J end by 2 bases, with 11 bases between. This CDR3 region has 14 residues. Germline V gene data show CDR1 as SGHDT and CDR2 as YYEEEE. The CDR3 loop is CASSLYTNTDTQYF. Here the CDR3 DNA reads TGTGCCAGCAGCCTCTACACCAACACAGATACGCAGTATTTT.

Only a few counts were recorded for this clone. The rearrangement joins TRBV30 to TRBJ2-2; no reliable D call. The CDR3 runs to 16 residues. Germline loops: CDR1 GTSNPN, CDR2 SVGIG (reference sequence). V lost 1 base, J lost 0 bases, and 12 bases lay in between. The CDR3 protein is CAWSALAGSNTGELFF. The CDR3 DNA is TGTGCCTGGAGTGCTTTAGCCGGTTCGAACACCGGGGAGCTGTTTTTT.

A few counts support this clone. The chain is built from TRBV13 and TRBJ2-7; 11 bases are a match to TRBD1. The CDR3 totals 16 residues. The germline V gene encodes CDR1 PRHDT and CDR2 FYEKMQ (reference sequence). V lost 0 bases and J lost 6; bases outside the gene matches: 7. The CDR3 loop reads CASSLGGTGGRSEQYF. CDR3 DNA sequence: TGTGCCAGCAGCTTAGGTGGGACAGGGGGTAGATCCGAGCAGTACTTC.